These 28 T cell receptor beta chains originate from one sample sequenced in a study of vaccination and CD4 T cells after COVID-19. Noted treatment: roughly 11-day PBMC culture with coronavirus spike peptide pools or control peptides (ViraFEST assay). Their target antigens are unknown. Sequencing of the DNA from cultured CD4+ T cells was carried out with the Oncomine TCR Beta short-read assay. From the PCR reads, TCRdb called clonotypes with MiXCR, one entry per CDR3 protein. The sample holds about 15,000 distinct CDR3 sequences, about half seen once. This specimen consisted of cultured CD4+ T cells from blood, obtained after SARS-CoV-2 vaccination. These receptors were taken from a human donor with COVID-19.

This chain connects TRBV15 to TRBJ2-3; the D gene is possibly TRBD2 (6 bases). The CDR3 is 16 residues long. CDR1 LNHNV and CDR2 YYDKDF come from the germline V gene (reference sequence). The V gene lost 2 bases and the J gene lost 0 bases, with 12 bases spanning the gap. CDR3 residues: CATSRPGTSSTDTQYF. DNA of the CDR3: TGTGCCACCAGCAGACCCGGGACTTCTAGCACAGATACGCAGTATTTT.

V usage is TRBV25-1 and J usage is TRBJ1-6; 7 bases line up with TRBD1. Germline assignment: CDR1 MGHDK and CDR2 SYGVNS. This CDR3 has 14 residues. V lost 5 bases to trimming and J lost 10 bases; unmatched junction nucleotides: 8. CDR3 bases: TGTGCCAGCAGTAAGACAGGGATGGGATCACCCCTCCACTTT. Protein: CASSKTGMGSPLHF.

The chain carries TRBV3-1 and TRBJ2-6; tentative D call: TRBD1 (5 bases). Germline V gene lookup returns CDR1 LGHDT and CDR2 YNNKEL (reference sequence). Trimming left V 0 bases short and J 2 bases short, with 8 bases between. The CDR3 extends over 16 amino acids. Here the CDR3 reads CASSQDRVAGANVLTF. For the CDR3, the DNA is TGTGCCAGCAGCCAAGACAGGGTGGCTGGGGCCAACGTCCTGACTTTC. The whole variable domain, filled in from reference TRBV3-1 and TRBJ2-6, reads DTAVSQTPKYLVTQMGNDKSIKCEQNLGHDTMYWYKQDSKKFLKIMFSYNNKELIINETVPNRFSPKSPDKAHLNLHINSLELGDSAVYFCASSQDRVAGANVLTFGAGSRLTVL.

This clonotype was counted only a few times. This chain links TRBV7-8 with TRBJ1-2; possible D gene TRBD1, 5 bases. The germline CDR1 and CDR2 sequences are SGHVS and FQNEAQ. Trimming took off 3 bases at V and 5 bases at J, with 10 bases between the two ends. The CDR3 runs 13 residues. CDR3 sequence reads: CASSFPGTYGYTF. CDR3 nucleotide sequence: TGTGCCAGCAGCTTCCCAGGGACGTATGGCTACACCTTC.

This clonotype was seen a few times. V is TRBV12-3 or TRBV12-4 and J is TRBJ1-2, with D perhaps TRBD1 (6 bases). The CDR3 runs to 15 residues. V lost 6 bases and J lost 7, with 21 bases in between. CDR3 nucleotides: TGTGCCAGCAGGCCCGACCCCACAGGGTCTTCTGGCTACACCTTC. It yields the protein CASRPDPTGSSGYTF.

The rearrangement links TRBV27 to TRBJ1-2; a weak D match, TRBD1 (5 bases). V shed 2 bases and J shed 6 bases, with 19 bases lying between them. This CDR3 contains 16 residues. Germline loops: CDR1 MNHEY, CDR2 SMNVEV (reference sequence). The CDR3 sequence: CASSLGGGDTIDGYTF. Written as DNA, the CDR3 is TGTGCCAGCAGTTTAGGGGGGGGGGATACTATCGATGGCTACACCTTC.

This clonotype appeared a few times. The J gene is TRBJ1-5, the V gene TRBV20-1; D is ambiguous. V dropped 7 bases and J dropped 5 bases, with 12 bases sitting between them. The CDR3 has 12 residues. The germline V gene has CDR1 DFQATT and CDR2 SNEGSKA (reference sequence). This CDR3 reads CSGGGGDQPQHF. The CDR3 DNA sequence: TGCAGTGGGGGTGGCGGAGATCAGCCCCAGCATTTT.

J is TRBJ1-1 and V is TRBV7-2; 10 bases match TRBD1. The trim removed 5 bases at V and 4 bases at J, leaving 4 bases unmatched. The length of the CDR3 is 14 residues. Germline V gene lookup returns CDR1 SGHTA and CDR2 FQGNSA. The DNA of the CDR3 is TGTGCCAGCAGCCGACAGGGGGCTGGCACTGAAGCTTTCTTT. Translation gives CASSRQGAGTEAFF.

The chain has TRBV6-5 and TRBJ1-6; 7 nucleotides match TRBD1. CDR3 size: 14 residues. The germline gives CDR1 MNHEY, CDR2 SVGAGI. V dropped 4 bases and J dropped 10; count of bases not matched to a gene: 7. CDR3 residues: CASSSRTGRSPLHF. The CDR3 coding sequence is TGTGCCAGCAGTTCTAGGACAGGCCGGTCACCCCTCCACTTT.

The rearrangement uses TRBV28 and TRBJ1-3; 7 bases agree with TRBD1. This CDR3 is 18 amino acids long. V lost 1 base and J lost 0; bases outside the gene matches: 9. CDR1 and CDR2 (germline): MDHEN, SYDVKM. CDR3 in amino acids: CASSLSWARGTSGNTIYF. The DNA of the CDR3 is TGTGCCAGCAGTTTATCTTGGGCCAGGGGGACCTCTGGAAACACCATATATTTT.

This clonotype was detected only a few times. V usage is TRBV7-2 and J usage is TRBJ1-2, with 7 bases lining up with TRBD1. With 5 bases clipped from V and 6 bases from J, the junction kept 12 bases outside the gene matches. The CDR3 length is 15 residues. Germline CDR1 reads SGHTA; CDR2 reads FQGNSA. CDR3 sequence: CASSKRGQTGHGYTF. The CDR3 coding sequence is TGTGCCAGCAGCAAGAGGGGGCAGACCGGGCATGGCTACACCTTC.

This clonotype was seen only once. The chain carries TRBV6-2 or TRBV6-3 and TRBJ2-7; 8 positions agree with TRBD2. CDR1 is MNHEY and CDR2 is SVGEGT in the germline V gene. Trimming took 4 bases from V and 3 from J; bases not matched to a gene: 5. This CDR3 is built from 14 residues. Here the CDR3 reads CASSFGLAYYEQYF. The DNA for the CDR3 is TGTGCCAGCAGTTTCGGACTAGCCTACTACGAGCAGTACTTC.

The CDR3 protein is CASSLVPGQGGNTIYF. CDR3 coding DNA: TGTGCCAGCAGCTTAGTACCGGGACAGGGGGGAAACACCATATATTTT. This rearrangement joins TRBV7-6 to TRBJ1-3; 10 bases align to TRBD1. The CDR3 totals 16 residues. Germline assignment: CDR1 SGHVS and CDR2 FNYEAQ. The V segment lost 1 base and the J segment 4 bases; nucleotides outside the gene matches: 4.

This sequence joins TRBV7-3 and TRBJ1-6; D is undetermined. Trimming removed 2 bases from V and 6 bases from J, with 8 bases in between. The CDR3 has 14 residues. CDR1 and CDR2 from the germline V gene are SGHTA and FQGTGA. CDR3 coding DNA: TGTGCCAGCAGCTTACGGGGTAGTAATTCACCCCTCCACTTT. This encodes CASSLRGSNSPLHF.

This clonotype was seen more than once but under ten times. V and J are TRBV28 and TRBJ1-5, with D perhaps TRBD1 (5 bases). Germline V gene data show CDR1 as MDHEN and CDR2 as SYDVKM. With 3 bases removed from V and 0 bases from J, the gap between germline ends came to 12 bases. The CDR3 runs 16 residues. The CDR3 region has the DNA TGTGCCAGCAGTTTTGGGGGGAAGGGTAGCAATCAGCCCCAGCATTTT. Translation: CASSFGGKGSNQPQHF.

The chain has TRBV12-3 or TRBV12-4 and TRBJ1-2; TRBD1 matches 7 bases. Trimming at V came to 2 bases and at J to 5 bases, leaving 5 bases not matched to a gene. This CDR3 region has 14 residues. As DNA, the CDR3 is TGTGCCAGCAGTTTAACAGGGGATAATTATGGCTACACCTTC. This sequence encodes CASSLTGDNYGYTF.

The chain employs TRBV10-3 and TRBJ1-3; TRBD1 matches at 9 bases. Germline values: CDR1 ENHRY, CDR2 SYGVKD. J lost 2 bases, V lost 6 bases, and 8 bases had no gene match. The CDR3 runs 16 residues. The CDR3 spells CAISSAQGAPGNTIYF. Written as DNA, the CDR3 is TGTGCCATCAGCTCCGCACAGGGGGCCCCTGGAAACACCATATATTTT.

V is TRBV27 and J is TRBJ2-6, with D uncertain. V shed 5 bases and J shed 4 bases, with 9 bases lying between them. This CDR3 region has 14 residues. The germline V gene encodes CDR1 MNHEY and CDR2 SMNVEV (reference sequence). CDR3 sequence (DNA): TGTGCCAGCAGTACGCAGGTAGGGGCCAACGTCCTGACTTTC. Translation gives CASSTQVGANVLTF. The full variable domain, rest sourced from reference TRBV27 and TRBJ2-6, is EAQVTQNPRYLITVTGKKLTVTCSQNMNHEYMSWYRQDPGLGLRQIYYSMNVEVTDKGDVPEGYKVSRKEKRNFPLILESPSPNQTSLYFCASSTQVGANVLTFGAGSRLTVL.

This clonotype was seen a few times. This chain connects TRBV7-8 to TRBJ1-1; D perhaps matches TRBD1 (5 bases). Deletions cut 1 base from V and 6 bases from J, with 9 bases between. Germline CDR1 is SGHVS and CDR2 is FQNEAQ. The CDR3 totals 13 residues. CDR3 loop: CASSLGRGAEAFF. The CDR3 DNA is TGTGCCAGCAGCTTAGGTAGGGGCGCTGAAGCTTTCTTT.

The rearrangement uses TRBV3-1 and TRBJ2-5, with D possibly matching TRBD2 (6 bases). This CDR3 contains 15 residues. Germline V lookup: CDR1 LGHDT, CDR2 YNNKEL (reference sequence). The V and J ends lost 1 base and 5 bases respectively, with 14 bases between them. The CDR3 protein is CASSQVRGSRETQYF. DNA for the CDR3: TGTGCCAGCAGCCAAGTGCGGGGTTCGCGGGAGACCCAGTACTTC.

The chain carries TRBV20-1 and TRBJ2-7; a possible D gene is TRBD2 (5 bases). The ends were cut back, 0 bases at V and 2 bases at J, with 11 bases in the middle. Germline V gives CDR1 DFQATT, CDR2 SNEGSKA (reference sequence). This CDR3 has 14 amino acids. The CDR3: CSARDSRRTYEQYF. CDR3 DNA sequence: TGCAGTGCTAGAGATTCCCGGAGGACCTACGAGCAGTACTTC.

This clonotype has just a few counts. The CDR3 coding sequence is TGTGCCAGTAGTATAGTTTCGGACAGAGAGACCCAGTACTTC. Its protein is CASSIVSDRETQYF. The chain recombines TRBV19 with TRBJ2-5, with D possibly matching TRBD1 (6 bases). CDR3 length equals 14 residues. Germline CDR1 and CDR2: LNHDA and SQIVND (reference sequence). Trimming took 1 base from V and 4 from J, leaving 10 bases between them.

J is TRBJ2-7 and V is TRBV19; 10 nucleotides match TRBD1. This CDR3 has 15 amino acids. Germline trimming cut 5 bases from V and 1 base from J; bases unmatched to any gene: 5. Germline loops: CDR1 LNHDA, CDR2 SQIVND (reference sequence). This CDR3 is CASSDRDRGSYEQYF. The DNA for the CDR3 is TGTGCCAGTAGTGACCGGGACAGGGGTTCCTACGAGCAGTACTTC.

The genes are TRBV2 and TRBJ2-7; perhaps TRBD1 as D (6 bases). The germline V gene has CDR1 SNHLY and CDR2 FYNNEI. V was cut by 6 bases and J by 6 bases, with 18 bases left in between. The CDR3 covers 14 residues. As DNA, the CDR3 is TGTGCCAGCAGGCAAGGTGGGGGCACGGGCGAGCAGTACTTC. Encoded protein: CASRQGGGTGEQYF.

The CDR3 bases are TGTGCCAGCAGTGCGGACGGGGGGGGAGAGACCCAGTACTTC. It encodes CASSADGGGETQYF. The chain uses TRBV6-2 or TRBV6-3 and TRBJ2-5, with 8 bases identical to TRBD2. The germline CDR1 and CDR2 sequences are MNHEY and SVGEGT. Trimming at V came to 5 bases and at J to 4 bases, leaving 6 bases not matched to a gene. The CDR3 contains 14 residues.

The chain has TRBV19 and TRBJ2-1; 14 nucleotides agree with TRBD2. The CDR3 loop spans 16 amino acids. Germline CDR1 reads LNHDA; CDR2 reads SQIVND (reference sequence). V lost 4 bases, J lost 9 bases, and 8 bases stayed unmatched. The CDR3, as DNA: TGTGCCAGTAGTAGCGGGACTAGCGGGGGTAGAGGTGAGCAGTTCTTC. This gives the protein CASSSGTSGGRGEQFF.

The chain recombines TRBV5-1 with TRBJ1-1; D possibly corresponds to TRBD1 (5 bases). Germline V gene lookup returns CDR1 SGHRS and CDR2 YFSETQ. Trimming cost V 0 bases and J 5 bases, with 11 bases left between them. The CDR3 sequence is 14 residues long. The CDR3 region is CASSLAAGRTEAFF. CDR3 coding DNA: TGCGCCAGCAGCTTGGCCGCAGGGAGAACTGAAGCTTTCTTT. The variable domain in full, completed from reference TRBV5-1 and TRBJ1-1, reads KAGVTQTPRYLIKTRGQQVTLSCSPISGHRSVSWYQQTPGQGLQFLFEYFSETQRNKGNFPGRFSGRQFSNSRSEMNVSTLELGDSALYLCASSLAAGRTEAFFGQGTRLTVV.

This CDR3 is CASRLREGIGRNQPQHF. In DNA, the CDR3 is TGTGCCAGTAGACTAAGGGAGGGGATCGGGCGCAATCAGCCCCAGCATTTT. This chain connects TRBV19 to TRBJ1-5, with D perhaps matching TRBD1 (5 bases). CDR3 length equals 17 residues. V was clipped by 6 bases and J by 2 bases, with 20 bases between them. Germline V gene data show CDR1 as LNHDA and CDR2 as SQIVND (reference sequence).